These T cell receptor beta chains were read from a single sample in a study of regulatory T cells in long-lasting Graves disease. TCRdb passed the multiplex PCR reads through MiXCR, listing each CDR3 protein once. This table holds roughly 420,000 distinct CDR3 sequences, roughly a sixth found once. The sequences come from peripheral blood mononuclear cells (PBMCs), collected at new diagnosis, from a patient treated with antithyroid drugs. These receptors all come from a female donor with Graves disease. CDR3s include the opening cysteine and the closing phenylalanine or tryptophan. A D gene is named only where the DNA matches it firmly. A row's size may be missing; if present it is once, few, many or a size class.

DNA	CDR3	V	J	D	size
TGTGCCAGCAGCCCCGCCCGGCTAGAAGAGACCCAGTACTTC	CASSPARLEETQYF	TRBV7-2	TRBJ2-5	.	.
TGTGCCAGCAGTGAACCCCAGGGTCCTAGCTATGGCTACACCTTC	CASSEPQGPSYGYTF	TRBV6-1	TRBJ1-2	.	few
TGTGCCAGTATGAAATTGGGGGCAGACCATGGCTACACCTTC	CASMKLGADHGYTF	TRBV19	TRBJ1-2	.	.
TGTGCCAGCAGTTTGGTCCTAGGGGGAGGGTACGAGCAGTACTTC	CASSLVLGGGYEQYF	TRBV12-3/TRBV12-4	TRBJ2-7	.	many
TGTGCCAGCAGCCCTCCAGGACAGGCCGCTGGTCTGGAGACCCAGTACTTC	CASSPPGQAAGLETQYF	TRBV11-2	TRBJ2-5	TRBD1	many
TGCAGCGTTGAATCAAGCGGGGCTAGCACAGATACGCAGTATTTT	CSVESSGASTDTQYF	TRBV29-1	TRBJ2-3	TRBD2	few
TGTGCTAGTGGTTTAAGACTAGCGGGAGGAGATACGCAGTATTTT	CASGLRLAGGDTQYF	TRBV12-5	TRBJ2-3	TRBD2	many
TGTGCCAGCAGTTTGGCGGGGGCTGAGCAGTACTTC	CASSLAGAEQYF	TRBV27	TRBJ2-7	.	many
TGTGCCAGTAGCCCTGTCCAGGGCCCGACTAACTATGGCTACACCTTC	CASSPVQGPTNYGYTF	TRBV19	TRBJ1-2	.	few
TGTGCCACCGGGAGGGGTAATGAGCAGTTCTTC	CATGRGNEQFF	TRBV12-3/TRBV12-4	TRBJ2-1	TRBD2	few
TGTGCCATCAGTGACCCGGGGACGGGGAGTAATGAAAAACTGTTTTTT	CAISDPGTGSNEKLFF	TRBV10-3	TRBJ1-4	.	few
TGTGCCAGCAGCGAGGACAGGTCCTATGGCTACACCTTC	CASSEDRSYGYTF	TRBV11-1	TRBJ1-2	TRBD1	many
TGTGCCAGCAGCCTACAGGGGTTGAGTGGCTACACCTTC	CASSLQGLSGYTF	TRBV7-8	TRBJ1-2	TRBD1	many
TGTGCCAGCAGCCAAAGGACTAGCGAAGAGACCCAGTACTTC	CASSQRTSEETQYF	TRBV7-2	TRBJ2-5	TRBD2	many
TGTGCCTGGAGTCTAGGGAGACGGGACGGCTGCACCTTC	CAWSLGRRDGCTF	TRBV30	TRBJ1-2	.	few
TGTGCCAGCAGTTTTGGCGGAAATACCTACGAGCAGTACTTC	CASSFGGNTYEQYF	TRBV12-3/TRBV12-4	TRBJ2-7	.	.
TGTGCCAGCACATGGGGACTAGCGGGAATCGGTGAGCAGTTCTTC	CASTWGLAGIGEQFF	TRBV28	TRBJ2-1	TRBD2	many
TGTGCCAGCAGTCCCACCGTCATGAACACTGAAGCTTTCTTT	CASSPTVMNTEAFF	TRBV2	TRBJ1-1	.	many
TGCAGTGGGAAAACAGGGATGGCCACTGAAGCTTTCTTT	CSGKTGMATEAFF	TRBV20-1	TRBJ1-1	.	many
TGCGCCAGCAGCCAACCGGAAGGAGGGAGCGCAGATACGCAGTATTTT	CASSQPEGGSADTQYF	TRBV4-1	TRBJ2-3	.	few
TGTGCCAGCAGTCTCCTCTGGACTAGCGGGGGGGAAGAGACCCAGTACTTC	CASSLLWTSGGEETQYF	TRBV6-1	TRBJ2-5	TRBD2	many
TGTGCCAGCAGATTGACAGATCTCACTGAAGCTTTCTTT	CASRLTDLTEAFF	TRBV12-3/TRBV12-4	TRBJ1-1	.	.
TGTGCCAGCAGCGATAGCGGGGGGGCCGATACGCAGTATTTT	CASSDSGGADTQYF	TRBV9	TRBJ2-3	TRBD2	.